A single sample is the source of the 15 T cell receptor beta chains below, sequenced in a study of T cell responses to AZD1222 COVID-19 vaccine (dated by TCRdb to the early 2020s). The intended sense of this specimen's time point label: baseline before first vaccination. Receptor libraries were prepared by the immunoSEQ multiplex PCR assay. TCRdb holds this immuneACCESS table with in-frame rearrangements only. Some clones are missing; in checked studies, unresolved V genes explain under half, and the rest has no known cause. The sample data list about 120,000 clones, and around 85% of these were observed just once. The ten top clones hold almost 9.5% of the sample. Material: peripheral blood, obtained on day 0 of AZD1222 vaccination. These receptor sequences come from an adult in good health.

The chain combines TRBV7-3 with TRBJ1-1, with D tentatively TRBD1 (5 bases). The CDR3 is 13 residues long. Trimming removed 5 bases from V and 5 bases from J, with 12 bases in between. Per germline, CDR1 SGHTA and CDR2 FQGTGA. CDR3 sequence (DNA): TGTGCCAGCAGCCAAGGGACGGGGACTGAAGCTTTCTTT. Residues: CASSQGTGTEAFF. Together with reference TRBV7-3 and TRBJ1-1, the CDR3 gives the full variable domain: GAGVSQTPSNKVTEKGKYVELRCDPISGHTALYWYRQSLGQGPEFLIYFQGTGAADDSGLPNDRFFAVRPEGSVSTLKIQRTERGDSAVYLCASSQGTGTEAFFGQGTRLTVV.

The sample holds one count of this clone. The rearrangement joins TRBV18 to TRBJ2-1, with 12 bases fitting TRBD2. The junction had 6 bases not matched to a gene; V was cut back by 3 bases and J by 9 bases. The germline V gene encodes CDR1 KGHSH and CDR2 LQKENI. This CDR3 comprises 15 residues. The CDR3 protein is CASSPSSGGAGEQFF. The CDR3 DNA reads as TGTGCCAGCTCACCTTCTAGCGGGGGGGCCGGTGAGCAGTTCTTC.

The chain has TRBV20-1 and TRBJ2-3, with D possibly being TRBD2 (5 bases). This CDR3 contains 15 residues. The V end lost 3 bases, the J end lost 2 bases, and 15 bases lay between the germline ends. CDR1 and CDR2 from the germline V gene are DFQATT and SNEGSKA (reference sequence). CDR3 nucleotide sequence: TGCAGTGCTAGTACTGGGAGAGAGTACACAGATACGCAGTATTTT. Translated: CSASTGREYTDTQYF.

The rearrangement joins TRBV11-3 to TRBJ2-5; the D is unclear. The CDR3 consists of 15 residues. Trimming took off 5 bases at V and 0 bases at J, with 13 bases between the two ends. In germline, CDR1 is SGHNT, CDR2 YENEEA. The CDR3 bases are TGTGCCAGCAGCCATGACTCGTCTAACCAAGAGACCCAGTACTTC. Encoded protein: CASSHDSSNQETQYF. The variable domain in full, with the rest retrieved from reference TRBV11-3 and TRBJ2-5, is EAGVVQSPRYKIIEKKQPVAFWCNPISGHNTLYWYLQNLGQGPELLIRYENEEAVDDSQLPKDRFSAERLKGVDSTLKIQPAELGDSAVYLCASSHDSSNQETQYFGPGTRLLVL.

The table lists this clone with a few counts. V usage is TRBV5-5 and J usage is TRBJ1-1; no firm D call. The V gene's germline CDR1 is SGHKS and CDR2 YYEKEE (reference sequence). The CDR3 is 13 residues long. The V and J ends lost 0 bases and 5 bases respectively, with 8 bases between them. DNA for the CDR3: TGTGCCAGCAGCTTGGCCGAGGAGACTGAAGCTTTCTTT. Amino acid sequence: CASSLAEETEAFF.

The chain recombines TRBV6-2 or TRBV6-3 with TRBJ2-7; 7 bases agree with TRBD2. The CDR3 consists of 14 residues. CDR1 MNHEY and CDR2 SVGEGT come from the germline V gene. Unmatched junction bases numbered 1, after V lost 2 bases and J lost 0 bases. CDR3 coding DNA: TGTGCCAGCAGTTACCGGGGGGACTCCTACGAGCAGTACTTC. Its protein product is CASSYRGDSYEQYF.

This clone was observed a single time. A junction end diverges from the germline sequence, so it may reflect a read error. This chain's CDR3 is CASSYGLAGGYSYEQYF. CDR3 DNA: TGTGCTAGCAGCTACGGACTAGCGGGAGGTTACTCCTACGAGCAGTACTTC. The chain joins TRBV7-7 to TRBJ2-7; the match to TRBD2 covers 14 bases. The CDR3 sequence is 17 residues long. CDR1 is SSHAT and CDR2 is FNYEAQ in the germline V gene (reference sequence).

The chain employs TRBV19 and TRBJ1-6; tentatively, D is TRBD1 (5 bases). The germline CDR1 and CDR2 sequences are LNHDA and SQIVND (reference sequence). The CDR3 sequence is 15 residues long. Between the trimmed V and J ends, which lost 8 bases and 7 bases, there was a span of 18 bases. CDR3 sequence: CASRIARVGNSPLHF. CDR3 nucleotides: TGTGCCAGTCGGATCGCCAGGGTCGGCAATTCACCCCTCCACTTT.

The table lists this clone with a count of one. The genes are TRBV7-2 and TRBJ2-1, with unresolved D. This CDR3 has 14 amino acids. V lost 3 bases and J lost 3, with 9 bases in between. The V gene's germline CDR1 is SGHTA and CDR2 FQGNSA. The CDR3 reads CASSLDRVYNEQFF. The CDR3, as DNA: TGTGCCAGCAGCTTGGATCGTGTCTACAATGAGCAGTTCTTC.

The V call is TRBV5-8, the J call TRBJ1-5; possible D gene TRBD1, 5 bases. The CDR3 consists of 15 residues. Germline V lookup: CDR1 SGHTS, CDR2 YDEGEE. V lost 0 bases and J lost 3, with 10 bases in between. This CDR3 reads CASSLGRVTNQPQHF. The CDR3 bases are TGTGCCAGCAGCTTGGGCAGGGTTACCAATCAGCCCCAGCATTTT.

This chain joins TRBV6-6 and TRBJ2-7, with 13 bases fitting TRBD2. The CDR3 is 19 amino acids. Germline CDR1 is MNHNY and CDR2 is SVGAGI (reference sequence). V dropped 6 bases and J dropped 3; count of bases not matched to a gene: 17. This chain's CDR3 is CASSLGTGGTSGILYEQYF. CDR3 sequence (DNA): TGTGCCAGCAGCTTGGGGACAGGGGGGACTAGCGGGATCCTCTACGAGCAGTACTTC.

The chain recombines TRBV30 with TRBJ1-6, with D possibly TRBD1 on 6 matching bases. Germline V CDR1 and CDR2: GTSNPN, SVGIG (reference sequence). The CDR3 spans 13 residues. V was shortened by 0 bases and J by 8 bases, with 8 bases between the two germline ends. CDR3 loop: CAWSVQGDSPLHF. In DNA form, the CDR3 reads TGTGCCTGGAGTGTACAGGGCGATTCACCCCTCCACTTT.

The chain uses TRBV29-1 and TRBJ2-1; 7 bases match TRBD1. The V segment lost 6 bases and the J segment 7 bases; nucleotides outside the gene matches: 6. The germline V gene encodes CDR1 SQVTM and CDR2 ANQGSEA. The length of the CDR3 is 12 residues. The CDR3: CSVGQGDNEQFF. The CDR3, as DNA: TGCAGCGTCGGTCAGGGGGATAATGAGCAGTTCTTC.

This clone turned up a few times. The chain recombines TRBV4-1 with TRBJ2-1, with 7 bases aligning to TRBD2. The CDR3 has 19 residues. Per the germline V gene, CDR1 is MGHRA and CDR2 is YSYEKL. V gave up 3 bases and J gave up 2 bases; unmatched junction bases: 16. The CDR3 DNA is TGCGCCAGCAGCCAGTCACCGCGGGAGTTTACTCAGGCCTACAATGAGCAGTTCTTC. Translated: CASSQSPREFTQAYNEQFF.

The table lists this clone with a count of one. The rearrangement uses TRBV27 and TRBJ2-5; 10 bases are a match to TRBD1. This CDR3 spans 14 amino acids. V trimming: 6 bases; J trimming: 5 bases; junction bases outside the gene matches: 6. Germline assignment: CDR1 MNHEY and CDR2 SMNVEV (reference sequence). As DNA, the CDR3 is TGTGCCAGCAGAGGGACAGGGGACATCGAGACCCAGTACTTC. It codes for CASRGTGDIETQYF.